A single sample gave rise to the 5 T cell receptor beta chains below, sequenced in a study of T cell clonotyping in hematopoietic cell transplantation. TCRdb's copy holds only in-frame clones and misses some; the assay was immunoSEQ multiplex PCR. The sample carries 9,500 or so clones, roughly three quarters recorded once. The specimen was PBMCs, collected 30 days after allogeneic stem cell transplant. The receptors stem from a female patient aged 40 to 50 who had an allogeneic stem cell transplant from a related donor, so T cells may come from the graft donor. Some clones in this sample may be carry-over from other donors' samples.

The genes are TRBV30 and TRBJ2-7; 13 positions match TRBD2. From germline, CDR1 is GTSNPN and CDR2 SVGIG (reference sequence). V lost 2 bases and J lost 6; bases outside the gene matches: 13. The CDR3 is 17 residues long. For the CDR3, the DNA is TGTGCCTGGAGTAGGCCGGGACTAGCGGGACTCTATTCCGAGCAGTACTTC. This encodes CAWSRPGLAGLYSEQYF.

The rearrangement links TRBV14 to TRBJ2-5; no clear D gene. This CDR3 region has 15 residues. Trimming left V 1 base short and J 4 bases short, with 13 bases between. Germline V gene lookup returns CDR1 SGHDN and CDR2 FVKESK. CDR3 bases: TGTGCCAGCAGCCAAGCCTCGCAACCGGGAGAGACCCAGTACTTC. Its protein is CASSQASQPGETQYF.

The V and J genes are TRBV7-9 and TRBJ2-1; D is tentatively TRBD1 or TRBD2 (5 bases each). Trimming removed 5 bases from V and 10 bases from J, with 18 bases in between. Germline CDR1 is SEHNR and CDR2 is FQNEAQ (reference sequence). The CDR3 covers 14 residues. In nucleotides, the CDR3 is TGTGCCAGCAGCCTAAATTTTGACGGGGCCGAGCAGTTCTTC. This sequence encodes CASSLNFDGAEQFF.

J is TRBJ1-1 and V is TRBV29-1; D is undetermined. The CDR3 sequence is 11 residues long. V lost 4 bases to trimming and J lost 0 bases, with 3 bases between them. In germline, CDR1 is SQVTM, CDR2 ANQGSEA. Here the CDR3 reads CSVVLNTEAFF. In nucleotides, the CDR3 is TGCAGCGTTGTTCTGAACACTGAAGCTTTCTTT.

The gene calls are TRBV2 and TRBJ1-5; D gene unclear. Trimming cost V 6 bases and J 2 bases, with 14 bases left between them. CDR1 and CDR2 from the germline V gene are SNHLY and FYNNEI. The CDR3 sequence is 15 residues long. This chain's CDR3 is CASSPDLSGNQPQHF. The CDR3 coding sequence is TGTGCCAGCAGCCCCGACTTGAGTGGCAATCAGCCCCAGCATTTT.